This T cell receptor beta chain was recovered during a study of cytomegalovirus exposure and HLA in healthy donors. The CDR3 sequence is 14 residues long. V gave up 2 bases and J gave up 7 bases, with 12 bases separating them. The germline gives CDR1 MNHEY, CDR2 SVGAGI. The PCR had 60 Vbeta and 13 Jbeta primers. This table comes from immunoSEQ multiplex PCR, and its TCRdb copy is limited to in-frame clones, with some not included. Of 120,000 or so clones in the sample, around 75% are singletons; the top ten hold more than 7%. This chain connects TRBV6-5 to TRBJ2-1; D is undetermined. The source material was PBMCs. This sequence was found in a woman in her forties or fifties in good health and CMV-seropositive. The CDR3 here is CASSYGLPWNEQFF. The CDR3 coding sequence is TGTGCCAGCAGTTACGGGCTTCCATGGAATGAGCAGTTCTTC.